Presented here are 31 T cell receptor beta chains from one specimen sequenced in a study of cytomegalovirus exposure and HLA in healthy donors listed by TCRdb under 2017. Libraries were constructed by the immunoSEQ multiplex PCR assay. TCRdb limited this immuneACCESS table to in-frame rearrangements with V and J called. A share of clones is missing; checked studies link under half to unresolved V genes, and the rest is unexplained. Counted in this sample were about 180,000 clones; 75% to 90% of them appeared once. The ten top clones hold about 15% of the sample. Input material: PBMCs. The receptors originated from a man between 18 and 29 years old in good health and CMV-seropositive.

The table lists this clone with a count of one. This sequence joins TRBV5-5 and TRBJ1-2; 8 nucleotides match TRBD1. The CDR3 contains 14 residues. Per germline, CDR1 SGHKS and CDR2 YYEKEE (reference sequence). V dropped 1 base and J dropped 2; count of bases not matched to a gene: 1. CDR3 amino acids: CASSLTGGNYGYTF. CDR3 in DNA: TGTGCCAGCAGCTTGACAGGGGGAAACTATGGCTACACCTTC.

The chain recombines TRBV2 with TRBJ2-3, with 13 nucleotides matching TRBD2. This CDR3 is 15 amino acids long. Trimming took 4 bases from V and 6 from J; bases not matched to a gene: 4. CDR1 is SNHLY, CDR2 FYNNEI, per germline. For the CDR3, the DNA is TGTGCCAGCAGTGTCACTAGCGGGAGGGAGGATACGCAGTATTTT. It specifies CASSVTSGREDTQYF.

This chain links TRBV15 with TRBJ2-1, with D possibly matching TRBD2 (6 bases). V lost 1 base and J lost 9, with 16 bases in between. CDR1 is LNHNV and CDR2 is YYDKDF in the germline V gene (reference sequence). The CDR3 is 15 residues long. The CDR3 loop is CATSRATLLAGEQFF. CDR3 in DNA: TGTGCCACCAGCAGAGCTACCCTACTAGCAGGTGAGCAGTTCTTC.

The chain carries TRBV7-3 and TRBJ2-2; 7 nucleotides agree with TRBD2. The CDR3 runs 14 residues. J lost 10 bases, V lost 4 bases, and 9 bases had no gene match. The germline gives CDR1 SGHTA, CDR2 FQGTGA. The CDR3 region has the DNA TGTGCCAGCAGCTCCGGACTAGATTTTTCGGAGCTGTTTTTT. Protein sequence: CASSSGLDFSELFF.

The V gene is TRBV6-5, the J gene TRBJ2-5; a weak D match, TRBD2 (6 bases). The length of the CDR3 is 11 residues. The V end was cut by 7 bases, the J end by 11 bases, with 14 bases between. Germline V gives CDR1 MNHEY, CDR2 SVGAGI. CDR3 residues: CASKMEGKQYF. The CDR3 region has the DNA TGTGCCAGCAAAATGGAGGGGAAACAGTACTTC.

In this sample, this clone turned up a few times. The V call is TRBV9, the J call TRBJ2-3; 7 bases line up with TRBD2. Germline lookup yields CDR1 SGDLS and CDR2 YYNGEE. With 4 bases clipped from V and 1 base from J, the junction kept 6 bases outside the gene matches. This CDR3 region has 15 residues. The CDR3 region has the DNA TGTGCCAGCAGCCCGCGGGAGTGGGGCACAGATACGCAGTATTTT. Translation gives CASSPREWGTDTQYF.

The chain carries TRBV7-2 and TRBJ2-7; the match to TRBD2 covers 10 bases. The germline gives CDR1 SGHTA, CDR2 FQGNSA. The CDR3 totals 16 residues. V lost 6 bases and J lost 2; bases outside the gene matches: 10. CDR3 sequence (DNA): TGTGCCAGCAGACAAGACCGGACTAGCGGAACCTACGAGCAGTACTTC. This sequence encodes CASRQDRTSGTYEQYF.

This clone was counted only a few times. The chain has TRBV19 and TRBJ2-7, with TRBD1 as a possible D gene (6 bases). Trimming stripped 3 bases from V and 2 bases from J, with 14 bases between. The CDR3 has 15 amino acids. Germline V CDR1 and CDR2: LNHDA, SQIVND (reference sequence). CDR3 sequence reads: CASSILRAGAYEQYF. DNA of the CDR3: TGTGCCAGTAGTATTCTCCGGGCAGGGGCCTACGAGCAGTACTTC.

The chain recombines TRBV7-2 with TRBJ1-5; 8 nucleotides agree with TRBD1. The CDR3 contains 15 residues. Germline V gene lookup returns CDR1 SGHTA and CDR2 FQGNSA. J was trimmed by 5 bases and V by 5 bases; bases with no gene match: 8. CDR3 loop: CASSTGGFGDQPQHF. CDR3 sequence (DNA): TGTGCCAGCAGCACAGGGGGGTTTGGGGATCAGCCCCAGCATTTT.

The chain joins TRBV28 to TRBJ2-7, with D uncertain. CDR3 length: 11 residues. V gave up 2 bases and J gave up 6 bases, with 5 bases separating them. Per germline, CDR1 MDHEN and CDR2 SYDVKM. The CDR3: CASSLPSEQYF. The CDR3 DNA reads TGTGCCAGCAGTTTACCCTCCGAGCAGTACTTC. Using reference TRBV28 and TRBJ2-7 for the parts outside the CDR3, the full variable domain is DVKVTQSSRYLVKRTGEKVFLECVQDMDHENMFWYRQDPGLGLRLIYFSYDVKMKEKGDIPEGYSVSREKKERFSLILESASTNQTSMYLCASSLPSEQYFGPGTRLTVT.

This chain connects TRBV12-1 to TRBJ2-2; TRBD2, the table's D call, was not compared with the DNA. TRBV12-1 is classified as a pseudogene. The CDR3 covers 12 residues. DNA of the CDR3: TGTGCCAGCAGCTCTGGGGAGGGGGAGCTGTTTTTT. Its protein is CASSSGEGELFF.

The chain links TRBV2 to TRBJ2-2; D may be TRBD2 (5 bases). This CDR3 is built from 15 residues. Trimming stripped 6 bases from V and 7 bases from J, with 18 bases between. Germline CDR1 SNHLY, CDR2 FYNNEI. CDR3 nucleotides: TGTGCCAGCAGCGGACTGCTGGTCGGGCGCGGGGAGCTGTTTTTT. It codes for CASSGLLVGRGELFF.

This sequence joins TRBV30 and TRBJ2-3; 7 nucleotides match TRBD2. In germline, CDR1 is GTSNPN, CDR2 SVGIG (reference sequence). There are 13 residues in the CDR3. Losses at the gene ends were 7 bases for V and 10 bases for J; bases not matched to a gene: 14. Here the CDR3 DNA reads TGTGCCTTGCAGCGGGACGACCTGCCCTCGCAGTATTTT. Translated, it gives CALQRDDLPSQYF.

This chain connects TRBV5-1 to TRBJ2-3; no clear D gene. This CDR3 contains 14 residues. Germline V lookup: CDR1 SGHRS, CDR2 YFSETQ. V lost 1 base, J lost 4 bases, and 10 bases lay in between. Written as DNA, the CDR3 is TGCGCCAGCAGCTTGAACCTCCAGGCAGATACGCAGTATTTT. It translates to CASSLNLQADTQYF.

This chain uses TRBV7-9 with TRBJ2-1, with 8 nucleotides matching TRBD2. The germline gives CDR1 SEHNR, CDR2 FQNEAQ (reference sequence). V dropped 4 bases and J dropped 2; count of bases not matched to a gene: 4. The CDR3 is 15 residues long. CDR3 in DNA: TGTGCCAGCAGCTCTAGCGGGTTTCCCTACAATGAGCAGTTCTTC. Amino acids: CASSSSGFPYNEQFF.

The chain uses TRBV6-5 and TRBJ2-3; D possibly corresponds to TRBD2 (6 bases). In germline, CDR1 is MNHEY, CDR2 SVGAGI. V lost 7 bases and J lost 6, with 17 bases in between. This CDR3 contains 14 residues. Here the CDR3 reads CASKTSVTADTQYF. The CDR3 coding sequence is TGTGCCAGCAAGACTAGTGTAACCGCCGATACGCAGTATTTT.

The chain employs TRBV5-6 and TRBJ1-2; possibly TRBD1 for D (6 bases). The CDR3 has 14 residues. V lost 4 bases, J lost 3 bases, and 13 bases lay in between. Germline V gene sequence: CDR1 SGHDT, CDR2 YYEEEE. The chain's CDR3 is CASSQPDSDYGYTF. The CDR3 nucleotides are TGTGCCAGCAGCCAACCGGACAGTGACTATGGCTACACCTTC.

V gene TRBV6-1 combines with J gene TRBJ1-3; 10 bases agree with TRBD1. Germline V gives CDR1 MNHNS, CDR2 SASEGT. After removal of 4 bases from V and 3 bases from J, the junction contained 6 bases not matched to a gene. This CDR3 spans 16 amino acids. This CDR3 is CASSALGTGVGNTIYF. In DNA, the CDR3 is TGTGCCAGCAGTGCTTTAGGGACAGGGGTTGGAAACACCATATATTTT.

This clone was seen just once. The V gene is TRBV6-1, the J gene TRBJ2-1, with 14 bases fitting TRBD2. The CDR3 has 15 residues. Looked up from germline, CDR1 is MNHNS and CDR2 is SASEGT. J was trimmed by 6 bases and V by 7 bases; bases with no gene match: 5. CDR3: CASTRGLAGGNEQFF. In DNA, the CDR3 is TGTGCCAGCACTAGAGGACTAGCGGGAGGCAATGAGCAGTTCTTC.

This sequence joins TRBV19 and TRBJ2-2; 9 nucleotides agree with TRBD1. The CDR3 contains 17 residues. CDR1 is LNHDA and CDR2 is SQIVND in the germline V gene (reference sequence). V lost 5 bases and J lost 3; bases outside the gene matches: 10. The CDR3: CASSSTGTGWDTGELFF. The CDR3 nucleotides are TGTGCCAGTAGTTCGACCGGGACAGGGTGGGACACCGGGGAGCTGTTTTTT.

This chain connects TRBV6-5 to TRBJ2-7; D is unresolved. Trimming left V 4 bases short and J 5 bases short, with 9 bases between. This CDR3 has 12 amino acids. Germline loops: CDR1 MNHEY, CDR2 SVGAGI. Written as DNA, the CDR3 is TGTGCCAGCAGTTGGAGTTTCAACGAGCAGTACTTC. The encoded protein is CASSWSFNEQYF.

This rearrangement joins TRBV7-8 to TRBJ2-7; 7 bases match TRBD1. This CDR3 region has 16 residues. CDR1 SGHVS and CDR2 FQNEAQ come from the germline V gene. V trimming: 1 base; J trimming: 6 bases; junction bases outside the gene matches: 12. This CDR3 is CASSLDTRQGRGEQYF. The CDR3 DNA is TGTGCCAGCAGCTTAGACACGAGACAGGGAAGGGGCGAGCAGTACTTC.

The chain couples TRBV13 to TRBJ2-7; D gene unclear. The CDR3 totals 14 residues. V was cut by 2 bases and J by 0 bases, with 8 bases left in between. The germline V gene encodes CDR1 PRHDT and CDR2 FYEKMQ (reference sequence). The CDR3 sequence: CASSLHHSSYEQYF. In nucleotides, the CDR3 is TGTGCCAGCAGCTTACACCACAGCTCCTACGAGCAGTACTTC.

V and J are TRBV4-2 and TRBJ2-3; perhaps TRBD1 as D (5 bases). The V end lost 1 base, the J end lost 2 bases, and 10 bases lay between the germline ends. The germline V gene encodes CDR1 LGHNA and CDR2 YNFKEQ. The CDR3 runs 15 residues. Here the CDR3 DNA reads TGTGCCAGCAGCCAAGTTAAGGGGATCACAGATACGCAGTATTTT. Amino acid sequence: CASSQVKGITDTQYF.

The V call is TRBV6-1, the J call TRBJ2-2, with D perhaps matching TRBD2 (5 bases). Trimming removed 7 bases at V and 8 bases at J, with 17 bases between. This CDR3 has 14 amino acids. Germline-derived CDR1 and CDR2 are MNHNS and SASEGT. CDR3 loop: CASMDGGGVGELFF. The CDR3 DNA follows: TGTGCCAGCATGGACGGTGGAGGTGTGGGGGAGCTGTTTTTT.

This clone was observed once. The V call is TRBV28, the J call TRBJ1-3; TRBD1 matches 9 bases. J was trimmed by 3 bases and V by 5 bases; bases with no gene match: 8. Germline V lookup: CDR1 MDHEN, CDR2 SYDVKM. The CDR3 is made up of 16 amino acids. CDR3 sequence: CASSPPDRGYGNTIYF. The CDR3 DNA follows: TGTGCCAGCAGTCCTCCAGACAGGGGGTATGGAAACACCATATATTTT.

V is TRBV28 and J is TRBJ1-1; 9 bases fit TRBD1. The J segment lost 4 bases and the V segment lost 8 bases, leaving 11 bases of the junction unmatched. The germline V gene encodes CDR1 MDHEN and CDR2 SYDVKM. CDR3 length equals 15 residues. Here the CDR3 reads CASGTRDRVGTEAFF. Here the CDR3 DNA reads TGTGCCAGCGGTACCCGGGACAGGGTAGGCACTGAAGCTTTCTTT. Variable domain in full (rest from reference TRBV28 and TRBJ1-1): DVKVTQSSRYLVKRTGEKVFLECVQDMDHENMFWYRQDPGLGLRLIYFSYDVKMKEKGDIPEGYSVSREKKERFSLILESASTNQTSMYLCASGTRDRVGTEAFFGQGTRLTVV.

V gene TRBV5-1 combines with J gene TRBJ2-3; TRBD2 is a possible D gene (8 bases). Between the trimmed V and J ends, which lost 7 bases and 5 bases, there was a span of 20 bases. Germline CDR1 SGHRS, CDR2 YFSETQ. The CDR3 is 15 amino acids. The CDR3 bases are TGCGCCAGCCAAAGTAGCGGGACAGAAGGAGATACGCAGTATTTT. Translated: CASQSSGTEGDTQYF.

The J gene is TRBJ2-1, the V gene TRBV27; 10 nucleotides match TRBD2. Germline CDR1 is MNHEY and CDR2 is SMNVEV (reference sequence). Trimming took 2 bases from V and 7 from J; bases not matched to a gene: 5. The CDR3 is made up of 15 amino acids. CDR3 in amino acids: CASSLTLAGENEQFF. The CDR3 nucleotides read TGTGCCAGCAGTTTAACCCTAGCGGGAGAAAATGAGCAGTTCTTC.

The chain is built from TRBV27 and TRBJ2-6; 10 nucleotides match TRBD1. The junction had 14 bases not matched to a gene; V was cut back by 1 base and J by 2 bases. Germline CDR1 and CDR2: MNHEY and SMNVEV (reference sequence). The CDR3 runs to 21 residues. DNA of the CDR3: TGTGCCAGCAGTTTATTAATTTCAGGGACAGGGGCCCTAACTGGGGCCAACGTCCTGACTTTC. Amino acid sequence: CASSLLISGTGALTGANVLTF.

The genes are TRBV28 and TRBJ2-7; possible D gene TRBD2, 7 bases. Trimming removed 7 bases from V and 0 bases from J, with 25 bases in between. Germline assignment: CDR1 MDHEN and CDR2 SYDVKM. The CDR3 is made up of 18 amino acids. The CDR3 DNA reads TGTGCCAGCACCTTCGGGGGGCGCCTAATAAGGTACTCCTACGAGCAGTACTTC. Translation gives CASTFGGRLIRYSYEQYF. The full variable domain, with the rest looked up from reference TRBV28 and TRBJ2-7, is DVKVTQSSRYLVKRTGEKVFLECVQDMDHENMFWYRQDPGLGLRLIYFSYDVKMKEKGDIPEGYSVSREKKERFSLILESASTNQTSMYLCASTFGGRLIRYSYEQYFGPGTRLTVT.